The source of this T cell receptor (beta chain) is a study of beta chain features in type 1 diabetes. General study points: Across patients, naive, central memory and Treg TCRB repertoires exhibited apparently greater similarity than was observed across healthy donors. More deletions and fewer insertions at VDJ junctions were found in patients with type 1 diabetes. When Type 1 diabetes patients were examined, their TCRB CDR3s proved moderately but significantly shorter in all four CD4+ subsets.

The investigators reverse transcribed all of the isolated RNA, so they sequenced expressed TCRB transcripts. Profiling relied on immunoSEQ multiplex PCR, and the TCRdb table lists in-frame clones only, not all of them. The data show a few hundred thousand clones, approximately 16% seen once. About this clone itself: Its antigen is not known.

V was shortened by 7 bases and J by 7 bases, with 20 bases between the two germline ends. Germline V gives CDR1 SGHTA, CDR2 FQGTGA. CDR3 length: 15 amino acids. It was via CD45RO/CCR7/CD25/CD127/CD95/CD27 that CD4+ naive, central memory, regulatory and stem cell-like memory cells were sorted. Each sorted fraction was over 95% pure. The genes are TRBV7-3 and TRBJ2-1, with D tentatively TRBD2 (5 bases). This receptor was obtained from a man younger than 45 with type 1 diabetes. Sequencing input: naive CD4+ T cells from blood. The CDR3 reads CASTHWGVARNEQFF. For the CDR3, the DNA is TGTGCCAGCACCCACTGGGGAGTAGCGCGGAATGAGCAGTTCTTC.